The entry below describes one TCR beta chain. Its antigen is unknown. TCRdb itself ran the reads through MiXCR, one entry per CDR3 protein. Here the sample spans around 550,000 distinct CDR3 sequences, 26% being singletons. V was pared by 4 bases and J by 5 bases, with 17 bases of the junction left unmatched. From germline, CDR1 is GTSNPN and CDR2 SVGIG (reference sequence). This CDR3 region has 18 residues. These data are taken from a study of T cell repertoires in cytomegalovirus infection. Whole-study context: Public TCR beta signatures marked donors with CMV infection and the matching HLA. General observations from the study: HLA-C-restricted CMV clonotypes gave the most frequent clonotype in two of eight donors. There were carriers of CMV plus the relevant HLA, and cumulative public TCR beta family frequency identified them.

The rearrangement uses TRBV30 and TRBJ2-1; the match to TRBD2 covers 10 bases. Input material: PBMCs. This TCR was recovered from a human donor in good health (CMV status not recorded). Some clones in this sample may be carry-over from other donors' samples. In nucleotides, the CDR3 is TGTGCCTGGAAGAGGGCTAGCGGGAGTCGAATTTCCCACAATGAGCAGTTCTTC. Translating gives CAWKRASGSRISHNEQFF.